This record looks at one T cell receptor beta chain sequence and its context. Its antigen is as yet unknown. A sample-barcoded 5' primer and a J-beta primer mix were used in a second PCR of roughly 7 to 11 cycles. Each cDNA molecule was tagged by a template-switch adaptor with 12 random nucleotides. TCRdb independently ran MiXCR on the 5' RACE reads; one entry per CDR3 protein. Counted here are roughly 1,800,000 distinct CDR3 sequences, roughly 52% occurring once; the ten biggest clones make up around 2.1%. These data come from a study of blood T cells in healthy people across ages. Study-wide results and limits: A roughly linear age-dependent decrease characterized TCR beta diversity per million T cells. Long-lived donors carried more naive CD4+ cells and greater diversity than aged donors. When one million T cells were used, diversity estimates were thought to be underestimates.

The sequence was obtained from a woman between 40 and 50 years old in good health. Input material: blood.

CDR3 coding DNA: TGCAGTGCTAGATTAGCGGGGGGCTCTTACAATGAGCAGTTCTTC. Translation: CSARLAGGSYNEQFF. The chain links TRBV20-1 to TRBJ2-1; 10 nucleotides agree with TRBD2. The CDR3 loop spans 15 amino acids. Germline CDR1 DFQATT, CDR2 SNEGSKA (reference sequence). V gave up 2 bases and J gave up 4 bases; unmatched junction bases: 5.